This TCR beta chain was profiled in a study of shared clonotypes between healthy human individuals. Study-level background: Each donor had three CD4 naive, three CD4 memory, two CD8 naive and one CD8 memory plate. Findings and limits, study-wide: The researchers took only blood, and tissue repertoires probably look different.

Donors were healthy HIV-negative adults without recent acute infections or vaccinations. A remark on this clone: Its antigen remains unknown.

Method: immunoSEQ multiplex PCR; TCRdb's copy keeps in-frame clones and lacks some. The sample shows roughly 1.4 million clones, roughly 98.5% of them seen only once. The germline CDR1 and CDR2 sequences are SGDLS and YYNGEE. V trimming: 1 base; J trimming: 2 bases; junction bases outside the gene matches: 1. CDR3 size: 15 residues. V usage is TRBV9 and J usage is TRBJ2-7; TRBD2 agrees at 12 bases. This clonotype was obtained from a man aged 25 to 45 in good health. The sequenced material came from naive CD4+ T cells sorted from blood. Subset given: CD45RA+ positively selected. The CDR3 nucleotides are TGTGCCAGCAGCGTACTAGCGGGAGGGCCCTACGAGCAGTACTTC. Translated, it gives CASSVLAGGPYEQYF.